This T cell receptor (beta chain) was observed in a study of monozygotic twins with inflammatory bowel disease. The study's findings and limits: The inverse Simpson measure of TCRbeta diversity was lower in IBD patients than in healthy co-twins. For IBD, no single strong associated signal or clonotype was supported.

TCRdb re-called the 5' RACE reads; every CDR3 protein appears as one record, without DNA. The sample spans around 450,000 distinct CDR3 sequences; the ten largest clones claim about 2.3%. This CDR3 has 15 amino acids. Per germline, CDR1 KGHSH and CDR2 LQKENI. Worth noting for this clonotype: What it binds is unknown.

The gene calls are TRBV18 and TRBJ1-6. This TCR derives from a human donor with ulcerative colitis or Crohn's disease, or a healthy co-twin of an affected twin (not recorded which). The sample consisted of blood. This CDR3 is CASSPPGRDNSPLHF.